The 21 T cell receptor beta chains below were found in one sample sequenced in a study of a mutant IDH1 vaccine in newly diagnosed glioma. Profiled with immunoSEQ multiplex PCR; TCRdb holds only in-frame clones, not every one. The sample contains tens of thousands of clones, 84% of which appear only once. As for time point: week 35, safety follow-up. In every dose of vaccine, 300 ug of mutant IDH1 20-mer peptide was given alongside topical imiquimod. Antigens of these TCRs are unknown. The starting material was PBMCs, obtained from a glioma patient whose treatment included an IDH1 peptide vaccine. Receptor source: a man younger than 35 with glioma.

The rearrangement uses TRBV4-3 and TRBJ2-3; D is possibly TRBD2 (5 bases). The germline CDR1 and CDR2 sequences are LGHNA and YSLEER. The length of the CDR3 is 15 residues. Trimming took off 3 bases at V and 2 bases at J, with 12 bases between the two ends. CDR3 sequence (DNA): TGCGCCAGCAGCCACGTGTGGACTGACACAGATACGCAGTATTTT. Translation: CASSHVWTDTDTQYF.

The V call is TRBV30, the J call TRBJ2-7; 9 bases line up with TRBD1. The CDR3 length is 16 residues. CDR1 is GTSNPN and CDR2 is SVGIG in the germline V gene (reference sequence). The J segment lost 0 bases and the V segment lost 0 bases, leaving 6 bases of the junction unmatched. CDR3 in amino acids: CAWSVPLGQGSYEQYF. The CDR3 DNA sequence: TGTGCCTGGAGTGTACCTCTGGGACAGGGCTCCTACGAGCAGTACTTC.

This clone was counted a single time. The chain employs TRBV7-8 and TRBJ2-1; 7 bases fit TRBD1. The CDR3 consists of 16 residues. Germline CDR1 SGHVS, CDR2 FQNEAQ. The trim removed 0 bases at V and 2 bases at J, leaving 4 bases unmatched. The CDR3 coding sequence is TGTGCCAGCAGCTTAGCCCCAGGGGGTGCCTACAATGAGCAGTTCTTC. It is translated as CASSLAPGGAYNEQFF. Full variable domain (outside the CDR3, taken from reference TRBV7-8 and TRBJ2-1): GAGVSQSPRYKVAKRGQDVALRCDPISGHVSLFWYQQALGQGPEFLTYFQNEAQLDKSGLPSDRFFAERPEGSVSTLKIQRTQQEDSAVYLCASSLAPGGAYNEQFFGPGTRLTVL.

The V and J genes are TRBV6-5 and TRBJ1-1, with D possibly being TRBD1 (6 bases). This CDR3 is built from 15 residues. Germline CDR1 MNHEY, CDR2 SVGAGI. V was trimmed by 6 bases and J by 4 bases, leaving 18 bases between them. The CDR3 reads CASSPADSRRTEAFF. The DNA of the CDR3 is TGTGCCAGCAGCCCTGCGGACAGTCGTCGCACTGAAGCTTTCTTT.

The chain recombines TRBV5-1 with TRBJ1-1, with D unclear. V was pared by 4 bases and J by 2 bases, with 12 bases between. The CDR3 is 14 amino acids. In germline, CDR1 is SGHRS, CDR2 YFSETQ. As DNA, the CDR3 is TGCGCCAGCAGCCTTAGGACTGTAAACACTGAAGCTTTCTTT. The encoded protein is CASSLRTVNTEAFF. Variable domain in full (rest from reference TRBV5-1 and TRBJ1-1): KAGVTQTPRYLIKTRGQQVTLSCSPISGHRSVSWYQQTPGQGLQFLFEYFSETQRNKGNFPGRFSGRQFSNSRSEMNVSTLELGDSALYLCASSLRTVNTEAFFGQGTRLTVV.

V usage is TRBV27 and J usage is TRBJ2-1; possible D gene TRBD2, 6 bases. In germline, CDR1 is MNHEY, CDR2 SMNVEV (reference sequence). This CDR3 region has 16 residues. V was clipped by 0 bases and J by 5 bases, with 14 bases between them. The CDR3 DNA reads TGTGCCAGCAGTTTATCGCGCGGGAAACACAACAATGAGCAGTTCTTC. Translated: CASSLSRGKHNNEQFF.

The rearrangement links TRBV6-1 to TRBJ1-5; D might be TRBD1 (5 bases). V shed 2 bases and J shed 6 bases, with 14 bases lying between them. Germline V lookup: CDR1 MNHNS, CDR2 SASEGT. The CDR3 sequence is 15 residues long. CDR3 sequence reads: CASSEFGVGGQPQHF. The CDR3 DNA follows: TGTGCCAGCAGTGAATTCGGTGTGGGGGGTCAGCCCCAGCATTTT.

This sequence joins TRBV7-2 and TRBJ1-3; possible D gene TRBD1, 5 bases. CDR1 and CDR2 (germline): SGHTA, FQGNSA. The CDR3 extends over 17 amino acids. Trimming left V 6 bases short and J 0 bases short, with 18 bases between. CDR3 sequence reads: CASSPRPRGLSGNTIYF. The CDR3 DNA reads as TGTGCCAGCAGTCCCCGCCCTAGGGGACTCTCTGGAAACACCATATATTTT. Drawing the rest from reference TRBV7-2 and TRBJ1-3, the complete variable domain is GAGVSQSPSNKVTEKGKDVELRCDPISGHTALYWYRQSLGQGLEFLIYFQGNSAPDKSGLPSDRFSAERTGGSVSTLTIQRTQQEDSAVYLCASSPRPRGLSGNTIYFGEGSWLTVV.

This chain links TRBV7-2 with TRBJ1-1, with no clear D. V was shortened by 4 bases and J by 0 bases, with 15 bases between the two germline ends. This CDR3 has 16 residues. Germline loops: CDR1 SGHTA, CDR2 FQGNSA. The CDR3 DNA is TGTGCCAGCAGCTCAAGATCCGGGGTTATGAACACTGAAGCTTTCTTT. This encodes CASSSRSGVMNTEAFF.

Note on this clone: Germline and junction disagree at one end, which may indicate a read error. The J gene is TRBJ1-2, the V gene TRBV7-2, with 10 nucleotides matching TRBD1. Germline CDR1 reads SGHTA; CDR2 reads FQGNSA. The CDR3 length is 15 residues. CDR3 sequence reads: CASSSWTGGTYVYTF. Here the CDR3 DNA reads TGTGCCAGCAGCTCCTGGACAGGGGGGACGTATGTCTACACCTTC.

The genes are TRBV15 and TRBJ1-2; D remains unclear. The germline gives CDR1 LNHNV, CDR2 YYDKDF (reference sequence). The CDR3 is made up of 15 amino acids. V lost 3 bases, J lost 5 bases, and 16 bases lay in between. In DNA form, the CDR3 reads TGTGCCACCAGCAGGTCCTATAACAGTGGTTATGGCTACACCTTC. This sequence encodes CATSRSYNSGYGYTF.

V and J are TRBV6-1 and TRBJ2-2; D unresolved. The CDR3 is made up of 17 amino acids. Germline V lookup: CDR1 MNHNS, CDR2 SASEGT. Trimming removed 4 bases from V and 13 bases from J, with 28 bases in between. The CDR3 DNA follows: TGTGCCAGCAGTGGAAGGTCCCCGGCGGCCCTGAGCCAGGCGCTGTTTTTT. Its translation is CASSGRSPAALSQALFF.

V is TRBV25-1 and J is TRBJ2-7; TRBD1 agrees at 8 bases. V lost 4 bases and J lost 2; bases outside the gene matches: 7. This CDR3 contains 15 residues. Per the germline V gene, CDR1 is MGHDK and CDR2 is SYGVNS. The CDR3 DNA sequence: TGTGCCAGCAGTGGTCGACAGGGGAGTACCTACGAGCAGTACTTC. This encodes CASSGRQGSTYEQYF.

The chain recombines TRBV5-1 with TRBJ2-1; D might be TRBD1 (6 bases). Germline-derived CDR1 and CDR2 are SGHRS and YFSETQ. The V and J ends lost 4 bases and 0 bases respectively, with 11 bases between them. The CDR3 length is 15 residues. This chain's CDR3 is CASSPRGGSYNEQFF. Here the CDR3 DNA reads TGCGCCAGCAGCCCGAGAGGGGGCTCCTACAATGAGCAGTTCTTC.

This clone has only a few counts. The CDR3 here is CASSKLGDQPQHF. As DNA, the CDR3 is TGTGCCAGTAGTAAGCTAGGGGATCAGCCCCAGCATTTT. V and J are TRBV19 and TRBJ1-5; possibly TRBD1 for D (5 bases). V was cut by 4 bases and J by 5 bases, with 9 bases left in between. Germline V lookup: CDR1 LNHDA, CDR2 SQIVND (reference sequence). This CDR3 has 13 amino acids. Complete variable domain (other parts from reference TRBV19 and TRBJ1-5): DGGITQSPKYLFRKEGQNVTLSCEQNLNHDAMYWYRQDPGQGLRLIYYSQIVNDFQKGDIAEGYSVSREKKESFPLTVTSAQKNPTAFYLCASSKLGDQPQHFGDGTRLSIL.

The gene calls are TRBV2 and TRBJ2-1; TRBD1 matches 7 bases. V lost 7 bases and J lost 5; bases outside the gene matches: 8. The CDR3 loop spans 14 amino acids. CDR1 and CDR2 from the germline V gene are SNHLY and FYNNEI. CDR3 region: CASIPTDRDNEQFF. The CDR3 DNA reads as TGTGCCAGCATCCCCACCGACAGGGACAATGAGCAGTTCTTC.

The chain carries TRBV18 and TRBJ1-2, with 11 bases aligning to TRBD1. J gave up 3 bases and V 1 base, and 1 base lay outside the gene matches. The CDR3 is 15 amino acids. Looked up from germline, CDR1 is KGHSH and CDR2 is LQKENI. This CDR3 reads CASSPLGQGDYGYTF. The CDR3, as DNA: TGTGCCAGCTCACCACTGGGACAGGGGGACTATGGCTACACCTTC.

J is TRBJ2-7 and V is TRBV28; D is uncertain. The germline gives CDR1 MDHEN, CDR2 SYDVKM. The germline V and J ends were trimmed by 9 bases and 2 bases, with 17 bases remaining between them. The CDR3 loop spans 14 amino acids. CDR3 protein: CARESTPHTYEQYF. The DNA of the CDR3 is TGTGCCAGGGAGAGTACCCCGCACACCTACGAGCAGTACTTC. The complete variable domain, with remaining parts taken from reference TRBV28 and TRBJ2-7, reads DVKVTQSSRYLVKRTGEKVFLECVQDMDHENMFWYRQDPGLGLRLIYFSYDVKMKEKGDIPEGYSVSREKKERFSLILESASTNQTSMYLCARESTPHTYEQYFGPGTRLTVT.

This chain joins TRBV7-9 and TRBJ1-2; 9 bases align to TRBD1. Unmatched junction bases numbered 1, after V lost 6 bases and J lost 5 bases. Germline values: CDR1 SEHNR, CDR2 FQNEAQ (reference sequence). The CDR3 runs 12 residues. For the CDR3, the DNA is TGTGCCAGCAGGGGGACAGGGTATGGCTACACCTTC. Its protein product is CASRGTGYGYTF.

This clone was counted between two and nine times. V usage is TRBV30 and J usage is TRBJ1-5, with unresolved D. Germline V gene lookup returns CDR1 GTSNPN and CDR2 SVGIG (reference sequence). CDR3 size: 15 residues. V lost 3 bases and J lost 6, with 18 bases in between. The CDR3 loop is CAWSLRVMTGQPQHF. CDR3 DNA sequence: TGTGCCTGGAGCTTACGGGTAATGACTGGTCAGCCCCAGCATTTT.

The chain links TRBV7-3 to TRBJ1-2; 7 bases are shared with TRBD1. With 1 base clipped from V and 5 bases from J, the junction kept 1 base outside the gene matches. Germline CDR1 SGHTA, CDR2 FQGTGA. This CDR3 contains 13 residues. In DNA form, the CDR3 reads TGTGCCAGCAGCTTAAACAGGGGTTATGGCTACACCTTC. Protein: CASSLNRGYGYTF.